These 9 T cell receptor beta chains share one sample of origin, sequenced in a study of blood T cells in healthy people across ages. Alongside a J-beta primer mix, a sample-barcoded 5' primer served in a second PCR lasting about 7 to 11 cycles. TCRdb ran MiXCR on the 5' RACE reads and lists one entry per CDR3 protein. The sample records more than 650,000 distinct CDR3 sequences, 20% to 25% being singletons. Sequenced material: blood. These receptors came from a man in his 70s in good health.

The chain is built from TRBV7-9 and TRBJ1-2; 8 nucleotides line up with TRBD1. There are 15 residues in the CDR3. Germline-derived CDR1 and CDR2 are SEHNR and FQNEAQ (reference sequence). The ends lost 1 base at V and 4 bases at J; junction bases unmatched: 5. The DNA of the CDR3 is TGTGCCAGCAGCTTAGGGGCAGGGGGCGCCTATGGCTACACCTTC. It yields the protein CASSLGAGGAYGYTF.

This clonotype has more than one count but fewer than ten. The CDR3, as DNA: TGTGCCAGCAGCGCTCAGGGAAATGGCTACACCTTC. Translated, it gives CASSAQGNGYTF. This rearrangement joins TRBV11-2 to TRBJ1-2, with a possible D match to TRBD1 (5 bases). V gave up 5 bases and J gave up 6 bases, with 10 bases separating them. This CDR3 comprises 12 residues. CDR1 SGHAT and CDR2 FQNNGV come from the germline V gene.

This clonotype was found a few times. The rearrangement uses TRBV12-3 or TRBV12-4 and TRBJ2-1, with 8 bases that match TRBD1. J gave up 6 bases and V 5 bases, and 6 bases lay outside the gene matches. CDR3 length: 14 amino acids. The CDR3 loop reads CASSRQGSGNEQFF. The CDR3 region has the DNA TGTGCCAGCAGTCGACAGGGGTCGGGCAATGAGCAGTTCTTC.

The chain uses TRBV7-2 and TRBJ2-1; possible D gene TRBD2, 6 bases. The CDR3 length is 15 residues. CDR1 and CDR2 (germline): SGHTA, FQGNSA. Trimming cost V 1 base and J 5 bases, with 12 bases left between them. CDR3 loop: CASSLVWRGHNEQFF. The CDR3 bases are TGTGCCAGCAGCTTAGTTTGGCGGGGCCACAATGAGCAGTTCTTC.

This clonotype turned up a few times. The chain couples TRBV12-3 or TRBV12-4 to TRBJ2-3; no clear D. The length of the CDR3 is 14 residues. V was cut by 6 bases and J by 4 bases, with 14 bases left in between. CDR3 nucleotides: TGTGCCAGCAGCTTATCCAACCCCGCAGATACGCAGTATTTT. Translation: CASSLSNPADTQYF.

CDR3 sequence: CASSLPGQSSYNSPLHF. CDR3 nucleotides: TGTGCCTCCTCCCTACCGGGACAGAGCTCCTATAATTCACCCCTCCACTTT. V and J are TRBV7-9 and TRBJ1-6; 7 bases match TRBD1. Germline trimming cut 11 bases from V and 0 bases from J; bases unmatched to any gene: 13. This CDR3 has 17 amino acids. Germline V gene sequence: CDR1 SEHNR, CDR2 FQNEAQ (reference sequence).

The chain is built from TRBV20-1 and TRBJ2-1; TRBD1 or TRBD2 may be the D gene (5 bases each). V was pared by 5 bases and J by 3 bases, with 17 bases between. This CDR3 comprises 15 residues. In germline, CDR1 is DFQATT, CDR2 SNEGSKA (reference sequence). The CDR3 protein is CSAYPSGRGYNEQFF. CDR3 in DNA: TGCAGTGCTTATCCTTCGGGGCGAGGCTACAATGAGCAGTTCTTC.

This clonotype came up a few times. The chain employs TRBV24-1 and TRBJ1-4, with TRBD1 as a possible D gene (6 bases). The CDR3 length is 14 residues. Germline CDR1 and CDR2: KGHDR and SFDVKD. The V gene lost 3 bases and the J gene lost 8 bases, with 12 bases spanning the gap. The chain's CDR3 is CATSDAGEGEKLFF. DNA for the CDR3: TGTGCCACCAGTGATGCAGGGGAAGGGGAAAAACTGTTTTTT.

This clonotype was seen more than once but under ten times. The chain employs TRBV27 and TRBJ2-1, with D unresolved. V dropped 8 bases and J dropped 6 bases, with 14 bases sitting between them. The CDR3 totals 13 residues. Germline V gives CDR1 MNHEY, CDR2 SMNVEV (reference sequence). The CDR3 spells CASQFIKGNEQFF. Here the CDR3 DNA reads TGTGCCAGCCAGTTTATTAAGGGCAATGAGCAGTTCTTC.